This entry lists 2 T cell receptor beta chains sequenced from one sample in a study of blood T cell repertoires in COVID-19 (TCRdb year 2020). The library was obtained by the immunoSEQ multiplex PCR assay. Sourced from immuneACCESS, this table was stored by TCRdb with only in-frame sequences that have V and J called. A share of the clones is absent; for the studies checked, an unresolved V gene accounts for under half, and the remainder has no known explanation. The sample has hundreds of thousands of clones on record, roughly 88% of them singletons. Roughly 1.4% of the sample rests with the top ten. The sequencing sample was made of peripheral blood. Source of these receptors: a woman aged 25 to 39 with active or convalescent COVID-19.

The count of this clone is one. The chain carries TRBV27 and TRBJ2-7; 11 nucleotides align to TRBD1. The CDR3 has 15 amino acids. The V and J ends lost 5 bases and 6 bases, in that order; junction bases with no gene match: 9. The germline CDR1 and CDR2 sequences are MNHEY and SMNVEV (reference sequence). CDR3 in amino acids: CASSTSRDRGVEQYF. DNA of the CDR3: TGTGCCAGCAGTACATCTCGGGACAGGGGGGTCGAGCAGTACTTC.

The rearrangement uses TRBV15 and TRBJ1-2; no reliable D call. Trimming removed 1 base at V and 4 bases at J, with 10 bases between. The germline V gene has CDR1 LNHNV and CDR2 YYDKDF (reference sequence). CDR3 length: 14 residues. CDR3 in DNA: TGTGCCACCAGCAGAGGTTCGGAGGGCTATGGCTACACCTTC. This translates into CATSRGSEGYGYTF.